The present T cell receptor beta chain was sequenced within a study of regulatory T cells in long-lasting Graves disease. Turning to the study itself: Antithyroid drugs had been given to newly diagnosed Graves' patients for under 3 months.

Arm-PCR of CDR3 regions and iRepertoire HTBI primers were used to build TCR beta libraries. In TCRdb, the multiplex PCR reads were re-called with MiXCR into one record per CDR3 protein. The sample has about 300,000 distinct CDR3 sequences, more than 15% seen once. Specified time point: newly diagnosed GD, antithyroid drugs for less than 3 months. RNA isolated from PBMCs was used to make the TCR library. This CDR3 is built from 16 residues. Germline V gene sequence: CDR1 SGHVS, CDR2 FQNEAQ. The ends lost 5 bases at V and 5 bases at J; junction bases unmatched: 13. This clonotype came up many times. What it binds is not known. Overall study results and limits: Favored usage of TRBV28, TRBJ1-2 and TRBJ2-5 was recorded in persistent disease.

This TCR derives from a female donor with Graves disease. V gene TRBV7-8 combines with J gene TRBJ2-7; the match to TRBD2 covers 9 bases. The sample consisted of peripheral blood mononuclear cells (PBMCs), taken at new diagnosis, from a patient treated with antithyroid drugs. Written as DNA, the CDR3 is TGTGCCAGCAGCACCGGGGGCGCGGGAGGGATCCACGAGCAGTACTTC. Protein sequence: CASSTGGAGGIHEQYF.